This T cell receptor beta chain was profiled in a study of T cells expressing NK-cell markers (dated by TCRdb to the early 2020s). Study-level background: In sorted CD3+CD56+NKG2C+, CD3+CD56+NKG2C- and CD3+CD56-NKG2C+ T-cell subsets from 7 or 8 donors, TCR beta-chain repertoires were profiled. Seven of the eight sequenced donors were HCMV-seropositive and one was HCMV-seronegative. The study sequenced eight donors, all healthy volunteers chosen at random: three men and five women. Sequencing of the libraries produced 2 x 150 bp reads on Illumina HiSeq 2000/2500, MiSeq or NextSeq. General conclusions and limits of the study: Those dominant clonotypes were again the most abundant among CD3+CD56-NKG2C+ cells in a few donors, at about 28.3-60.1%. In 5 to 7 donors, the dominant CD3+CD56+NKG2C+ clonotypes ranked among the top 10 CD8+ clonotypes, making up 1.0-7.0% of CD8+ T cells. It remained unclear whether the expanded NKG2C-expressing T cell clones were specific for HCMV antigens.

The listed sequencing device is Illumina HiSeq 2000. TCR beta cDNA libraries were prepared using 5'RACE template switching, which introduced a universal primer site and unique molecular identifiers. Synthesis of cDNA was primed from the TCR beta constant segment and was followed by two consecutive PCR amplification steps. In the authors' own workflow: MIGEC was used to demultiplex reads and group the reads by UMI, and MiTCR was used to assemble and quantify clonotypes. Only TCR cDNA sequences supported by at least two reads were kept to exclude erroneous sequences. The tcR package was used for downstream repertoire analysis, with clonotypes matched between fractions based on CDR3 nucleotide sequence plus V segment. VDJmatch was used to annotate antigen specificity against VDJdb, with one amino acid substitution in CDR3 permitted. TCRdb reprocessed the reads and provides one entry for every CDR3 protein sequence; no DNA is given. These V and J calls are TCRdb output, not the study's own analysis. The sample table includes a few hundred thousand distinct CDR3 sequences. The ten top clones hold around 0.42% of the sample.

On this clonotype: Its antigen is currently not known.

HCMV serostatus was determined by detecting HCMV-specific IgG in serum with a commercial ELISA kit. Peripheral blood mononuclear cells were isolated from blood by Ficoll density gradient centrifugation. CDR3 length: 20 amino acids, cysteine to phenylalanine. The DNA is unrecorded. The germline V gene provides CDR1 MNHEY and CDR2 SVGEGT. The origin of this receptor is a man younger than 30 in good health. Donor details come from another sample of the same person, matched by shared clones. In this chain, TRBV6-2 or TRBV6-3 is recombined with TRBJ2-1; TCRdb designates TRBD1, a call that cannot be tested without DNA. Input material: blood T cells: a sorted CD56 or NKG2C T cell subset, CD4+ or CD8+ T cells, or bulk PBMC T cells (not recorded which). The CDR3 reads CASSSALGQGGGISYNEQFF.